The 29 T cell receptor beta chains in this list originate from one sample, sequenced in a study of T-cell memory formation after mild COVID-19. Using its own MiXCR run on the 5' RACE reads, TCRdb lists one record per CDR3 protein. This sample has approximately 13,000 distinct CDR3 sequences, with under 20% found just once. The sample consisted of PBMCs or a T cell subset sorted from them (not recorded which). These receptors were taken from a man between 18 and 35 years old who had mild COVID-19 (a few samples of this study predate the infection). Cell type and time point are not known.

This clonotype occurred many times. The chain has TRBV4-2 and TRBJ2-4; no definite D call. Trimming shortened V by 0 bases and J by 0 bases, and 15 bases separated the two germline ends. From germline, CDR1 is LGHNA and CDR2 YNFKEQ. This CDR3 region has 18 residues. The CDR3 nucleotides are TGTGCCAGCAGCCAAGAACCGTCTACAACGCTAGCCAAAAACATTCAGTACTTC. This codes for CASSQEPSTTLAKNIQYF.

This clonotype was seen ten or more times. The chain joins TRBV5-1 to TRBJ2-3; D is unresolved. Germline CDR1 SGHRS, CDR2 YFSETQ. This CDR3 region has 14 residues. The V gene lost 0 bases and the J gene lost 2 bases, with 7 bases spanning the gap. The CDR3 DNA is TGCGCCAGCAGCTTGGTTTTGGACACAGATACGCAGTATTTT. This codes for CASSLVLDTDTQYF.

This clonotype was seen many times. The chain carries TRBV7-2 and TRBJ2-7; TRBD2 is a possible D gene (5 bases). Trimming removed 0 bases at V and 2 bases at J, with 5 bases between. This CDR3 is built from 13 residues. The germline V gene encodes CDR1 SGHTA and CDR2 FQGNSA. CDR3 in DNA: TGTGCCAGCAGCTTAGCGGGAGCCTACGAGCAGTACTTC. This translates into CASSLAGAYEQYF.

There are a few counts of this clonotype. CDR3 DNA: TGCGCCAGCAGCCAAGAACCGGGCTCCGATACGCAGTATTTT. Its translation is CASSQEPGSDTQYF. This chain uses TRBV4-1 with TRBJ2-3; D not resolved. V was pared by 0 bases and J by 6 bases, with 10 bases between. The CDR3 extends over 14 amino acids. Per germline, CDR1 MGHRA and CDR2 YSYEKL.

This chain joins TRBV2 and TRBJ2-7, with a possible D match to TRBD2 (5 bases). Between the trimmed V and J ends, which lost 8 bases and 2 bases, there was a span of 7 bases. This CDR3 has 11 residues. Germline V gene lookup returns CDR1 SNHLY and CDR2 FYNNEI. CDR3 DNA: TGTGCCAGCGGACTTACCTACGAGCAGTACTTC. Residues: CASGLTYEQYF.

The chain employs TRBV13 and TRBJ2-3; weak D call: TRBD1 (6 bases). The CDR3 is made up of 19 amino acids. The germline V gene encodes CDR1 PRHDT and CDR2 FYEKMQ (reference sequence). Trimming took off 5 bases at V and 2 bases at J, with 26 bases between the two ends. The CDR3 sequence: CASSQPDSEVPRTTDTQYF. CDR3 nucleotide sequence: TGTGCCAGCAGCCAGCCGGACAGTGAAGTCCCCAGAACCACAGATACGCAGTATTTT. The variable domain in full, completed from reference TRBV13 and TRBJ2-3, reads AAGVIQSPRHLIKEKRETATLKCYPIPRHDTVYWYQQGPGQDPQFLISFYEKMQSDKGSIPDRFSAQQFSDYHSELNMSSLELGDSALYFCASSQPDSEVPRTTDTQYFGPGTRLTVL.

V gene TRBV5-1 combines with J gene TRBJ2-7, with a weak D call TRBD1 (7 bases). From germline, CDR1 is SGHRS and CDR2 YFSETQ. The CDR3 has 16 amino acids. The V end was cut by 2 bases, the J end by 4 bases, with 19 bases between. CDR3 DNA: TGCGCCAGCAGCTTTGGGGGGTCGACAGGGCAGTACGAGCAGTACTTC. Protein: CASSFGGSTGQYEQYF.

The chain joins TRBV7-9 to TRBJ2-3; D is possibly TRBD1 (5 bases). Deletions cut 5 bases from V and 2 bases from J, with 14 bases between. In germline, CDR1 is SEHNR, CDR2 FQNEAQ (reference sequence). This CDR3 region has 15 residues. CDR3 in DNA: TGTGCCAGCAGCCCCCGGGCAGGGCCCACAGATACGCAGTATTTT. Translating gives CASSPRAGPTDTQYF. The full variable domain, with the rest looked up from reference TRBV7-9 and TRBJ2-3, is DTGVSQNPRHKITKRGQNVTFRCDPISEHNRLYWYRQTLGQGPEFLTYFQNEAQLEKSRLLSDRFSAERPKGSFSTLEIQRTEQGDSAMYLCASSPRAGPTDTQYFGPGTRLTVL.

This clonotype was recorded at least ten times. This rearrangement joins TRBV7-2 to TRBJ1-5; no reliable D call. Between the trimmed V and J ends, which lost 3 bases and 7 bases, there was a span of 10 bases. The CDR3 is 13 amino acids. CDR1 is SGHTA and CDR2 is FQGNSA in the germline V gene. DNA for the CDR3: TGTGCCAGCAGCTTTTGGACGTGGCAGCCCCAGCATTTT. It translates to CASSFWTWQPQHF.

The count of this clonotype is one. The V and J genes are TRBV11-2 and TRBJ1-6; 7 bases are a match to TRBD1. The CDR3 spans 15 residues. Germline V gives CDR1 SGHAT, CDR2 FQNNGV. Germline trimming cut 5 bases from V and 10 bases from J; bases unmatched to any gene: 11. The CDR3: CASSPSRQGLSPLHF. CDR3 in DNA: TGTGCCAGCAGCCCATCAAGACAGGGCTTATCACCCCTCCACTTT.

This clonotype appeared a few times. The V and J genes are TRBV12-3 or TRBV12-4 and TRBJ2-7; 11 nucleotides align to TRBD2. J gave up 4 bases and V 5 bases, and 4 bases lay outside the gene matches. This CDR3 is built from 14 residues. CDR3: CASSPTSGGYEQYV. The CDR3 DNA is TGTGCCAGCAGTCCTACTAGCGGGGGATACGAGCAGTACGTC.

The rearrangement joins TRBV4-3 to TRBJ2-3; 7 nucleotides align to TRBD2. Unmatched junction bases numbered 11, after V lost 3 bases and J lost 2 bases. CDR3 length: 17 residues. Germline CDR1 LGHNA, CDR2 YSLEER. CDR3 protein: CASSHDVTSDITDTQYF. The CDR3 region has the DNA TGCGCCAGCAGCCATGACGTAACTAGCGATATCACAGATACGCAGTATTTT.

This clonotype has just a few counts. The CDR3 protein is CASSNTPQGSPLHF. In DNA form, the CDR3 reads TGTGCCAGCAGCAATACCCCACAGGGTTCACCCCTCCACTTT. The rearrangement links TRBV7-3 to TRBJ1-6; D possibly corresponds to TRBD1 (6 bases). The V gene lost 5 bases and the J gene lost 9 bases, with 14 bases spanning the gap. Germline CDR1 is SGHTA and CDR2 is FQGTGA. The CDR3 is 14 amino acids. The whole variable domain, remainder taken from reference TRBV7-3 and TRBJ1-6, is GAGVSQTPSNKVTEKGKYVELRCDPISGHTALYWYRQSLGQGPEFLIYFQGTGAADDSGLPNDRFFAVRPEGSVSTLKIQRTERGDSAVYLCASSNTPQGSPLHFGNGTRLTVT.

This clonotype came up many times. The gene calls are TRBV7-2 and TRBJ2-3; perhaps TRBD2 as D (6 bases). CDR1 and CDR2 (germline): SGHTA, FQGNSA. V was cut by 3 bases and J by 1 base, with 8 bases left in between. The CDR3 spans 14 residues. The CDR3 DNA follows: TGTGCCAGCAGCTTTTGGGGGGGCACAGATACGCAGTATTTT. Translating gives CASSFWGGTDTQYF.

The chain employs TRBV29-1 and TRBJ1-1; D is unresolved. CDR3 length equals 14 residues. The V end was cut by 7 bases, the J end by 5 bases, with 20 bases between. Germline assignment: CDR1 SQVTM and CDR2 ANQGSEA. CDR3 protein: CSAEWTPGSTEAFF. The CDR3 nucleotides read TGCAGCGCCGAATGGACCCCAGGCAGTACTGAAGCTTTCTTT.

In the case of this clonotype: A single base separates this from a much larger clone, so it may be a read error. The chain has TRBV7-2 and TRBJ2-5, with no clear D. Trimming pared 2 bases from V and 4 bases from J, leaving 20 bases between. Per the germline V gene, CDR1 is SGHTA and CDR2 is FQGNSA. The CDR3 has 17 amino acids. The DNA of the CDR3 is TGTGCCAGCAGCTTAAGGCCGTCAAAAAAGTACCGAGAGACCCAGTACTTC. It is translated as CASSLRPSKKYRETQYF.

This clonotype was counted between two and nine times. The chain combines TRBV29-1 with TRBJ2-7, with D perhaps matching TRBD1 (6 bases). The CDR3 sequence is 14 residues long. Germline values: CDR1 SQVTM, CDR2 ANQGSEA. V was shortened by 4 bases and J by 0 bases, with 13 bases between the two germline ends. The CDR3 nucleotides are TGCAGCGTTGTCCGGGACACTCCCTCCTACGAGCAGTACTTC. This encodes CSVVRDTPSYEQYF.

This clonotype was seen a few times. J is TRBJ1-2 and V is TRBV27, with 8 bases that match TRBD1. Per germline, CDR1 MNHEY and CDR2 SMNVEV (reference sequence). This CDR3 spans 13 amino acids. V dropped 5 bases and J dropped 6; count of bases not matched to a gene: 5. DNA for the CDR3: TGTGCCAGCAGTCCGGCAGGGGGCAATGGCTACACCTTC. Protein sequence: CASSPAGGNGYTF.

This clonotype was detected ten times or more. The chain joins TRBV25-1 to TRBJ2-2, with TRBD1 identical over 10 bases. The CDR3 loop spans 16 amino acids. Germline V lookup: CDR1 MGHDK, CDR2 SYGVNS. The junction had 3 bases not matched to a gene; V was cut back by 1 base and J by 4 bases. CDR3 sequence: CASSELTGGFTGELFF. CDR3 coding DNA: TGTGCCAGCAGTGAATTGACAGGGGGCTTCACCGGGGAGCTGTTTTTT.

This clonotype was counted ten times or more. The V gene is TRBV29-1, the J gene TRBJ2-1, with D unclear. The CDR3 contains 14 residues. The germline CDR1 and CDR2 sequences are SQVTM and ANQGSEA. V was shortened by 6 bases and J by 3 bases, with 15 bases between the two germline ends. CDR3 DNA sequence: TGCAGCGTCTTACGGTGGGGTAGCTACAATGAGCAGTTCTTC. Translation gives CSVLRWGSYNEQFF.

V gene TRBV6-6 combines with J gene TRBJ2-3, with D hard to call. CDR3 length: 18 amino acids. CDR1 is MNHNY, CDR2 SVGAGI, per germline (reference sequence). V gave up 6 bases and J gave up 0 bases, with 22 bases separating them. In DNA, the CDR3 is TGTGCCAGCAGCCTTACCGTCATCAGGACCGCTAGCACAGATACGCAGTATTTT. This gives the protein CASSLTVIRTASTDTQYF.

This clonotype was observed a handful of times. The rearrangement joins TRBV6-2 or TRBV6-3 to TRBJ1-5; 7 bases match TRBD1. After removal of 6 bases from V and 0 bases from J, the junction contained 8 bases not matched to a gene. The CDR3 consists of 16 residues. Germline CDR1 is MNHEY and CDR2 is SVGEGT. CDR3 loop: CASSRQGILSNQPQHF. DNA for the CDR3: TGTGCCAGCAGCCGACAGGGCATCCTTAGCAATCAGCCCCAGCATTTT.

V gene TRBV29-1 combines with J gene TRBJ1-2; D unclear. V lost 5 bases to trimming and J lost 1 base, with 8 bases between them. The CDR3 has 12 amino acids. Germline values: CDR1 SQVTM, CDR2 ANQGSEA. The CDR3 region has the DNA TGCAGCGTTTTGGACGGTAACTATGGCTACACCTTC. Translated, it gives CSVLDGNYGYTF.

The chain couples TRBV30 to TRBJ2-5; 15 positions agree with TRBD2. Germline trimming cut 0 bases from V and 5 bases from J; bases unmatched to any gene: 1. Germline V gives CDR1 GTSNPN, CDR2 SVGIG (reference sequence). The CDR3 covers 15 residues. The CDR3 reads CAWSVGLAGGETQYF. The CDR3 DNA is TGTGCCTGGAGTGTTGGACTAGCGGGGGGGGAGACCCAGTACTTC.

In its sample, this clonotype was seen a few times. This chain links TRBV4-3 with TRBJ1-1; D unclear. The CDR3 is made up of 16 amino acids. Germline V gene lookup returns CDR1 LGHNA and CDR2 YSLEER. V shed 0 bases and J shed 2 bases, with 13 bases lying between them. The DNA of the CDR3 is TGCGCCAGCAGCCAAGACGGCAGGCGCAGTAACACTGAAGCTTTCTTT. Protein sequence: CASSQDGRRSNTEAFF.

This clonotype was observed many times. The V call is TRBV7-6, the J call TRBJ2-3; TRBD1 matches 8 bases. The V and J ends lost 1 base and 3 bases, in that order; junction bases with no gene match: 6. This CDR3 region has 16 residues. Germline V gene sequence: CDR1 SGHVS, CDR2 FNYEAQ. CDR3: CASSLGPGGLTDTQYF. The CDR3 DNA sequence: TGTGCCAGCAGCTTAGGCCCAGGGGGCCTTACAGATACGCAGTATTTT.

The CDR3, as DNA: TGCGCCAGCAGCTTGGCCGACGGCGGGGAGCTGTTTTTT. Its translation: CASSLADGGELFF. The chain carries TRBV5-1 and TRBJ2-2; D remains ambiguous. The CDR3 is made up of 13 amino acids. Germline V lookup: CDR1 SGHRS, CDR2 YFSETQ. V was clipped by 0 bases and J by 7 bases, with 7 bases between them.

This chain joins TRBV11-2 and TRBJ1-6; unclear D gene. The CDR3 spans 14 residues. The germline CDR1 and CDR2 sequences are SGHAT and FQNNGV. V shed 1 base and J shed 7 bases, with 8 bases lying between them. The CDR3 loop is CASSLGPKNSPLHF. The DNA for the CDR3 is TGTGCCAGCAGCTTAGGACCGAAAAATTCACCCCTCCACTTT.

This clonotype was recorded at least ten times. This sequence joins TRBV5-5 and TRBJ2-1; TRBD2 matches 8 bases. The length of the CDR3 is 14 residues. The germline V gene encodes CDR1 SGHKS and CDR2 YYEKEE (reference sequence). With V trimmed by 2 bases and J by 9 bases, 7 bases remained unmatched. The chain's CDR3 is CASSFAPTSGEQFF. In nucleotides, the CDR3 is TGTGCCAGCAGCTTCGCCCCAACTAGCGGTGAGCAGTTCTTC.